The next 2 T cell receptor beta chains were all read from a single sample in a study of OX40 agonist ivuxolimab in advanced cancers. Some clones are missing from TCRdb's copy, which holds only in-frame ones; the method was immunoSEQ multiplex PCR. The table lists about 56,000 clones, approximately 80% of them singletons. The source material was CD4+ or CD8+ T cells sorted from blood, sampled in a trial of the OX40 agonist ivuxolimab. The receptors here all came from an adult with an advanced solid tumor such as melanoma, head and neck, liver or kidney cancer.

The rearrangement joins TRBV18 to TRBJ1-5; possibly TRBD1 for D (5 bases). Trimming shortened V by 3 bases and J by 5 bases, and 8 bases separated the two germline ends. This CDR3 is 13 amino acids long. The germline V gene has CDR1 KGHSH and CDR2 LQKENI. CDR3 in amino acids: CASSPEGDQPQHF. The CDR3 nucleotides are TGTGCCAGCTCACCCGAAGGGGATCAGCCCCAGCATTTT.

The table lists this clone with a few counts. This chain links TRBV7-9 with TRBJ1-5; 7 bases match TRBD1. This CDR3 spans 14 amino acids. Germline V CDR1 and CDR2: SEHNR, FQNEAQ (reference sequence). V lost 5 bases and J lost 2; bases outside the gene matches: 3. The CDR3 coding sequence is TGTGCCAGCAGCCTAGGACAGGGCAATCAGCCCCAGCATTTT. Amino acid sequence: CASSLGQGNQPQHF. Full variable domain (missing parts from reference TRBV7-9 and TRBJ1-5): DTGVSQNPRHKITKRGQNVTFRCDPISEHNRLYWYRQTLGQGPEFLTYFQNEAQLEKSRLLSDRFSAERPKGSFSTLEIQRTEQGDSAMYLCASSLGQGNQPQHFGDGTRLSIL.